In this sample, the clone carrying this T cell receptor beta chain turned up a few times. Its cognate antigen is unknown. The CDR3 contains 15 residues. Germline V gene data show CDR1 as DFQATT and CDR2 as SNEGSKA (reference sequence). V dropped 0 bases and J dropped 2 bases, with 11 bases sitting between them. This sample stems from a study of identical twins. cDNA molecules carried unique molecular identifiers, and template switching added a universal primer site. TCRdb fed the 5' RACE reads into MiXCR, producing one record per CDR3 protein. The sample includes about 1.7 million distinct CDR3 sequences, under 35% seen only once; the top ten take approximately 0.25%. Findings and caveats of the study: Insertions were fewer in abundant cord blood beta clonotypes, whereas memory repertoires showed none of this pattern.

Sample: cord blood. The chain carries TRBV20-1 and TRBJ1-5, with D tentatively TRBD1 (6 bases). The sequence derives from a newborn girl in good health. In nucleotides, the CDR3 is TGCAGTGCTAGAGAAGGGGGTGGCCGCAATCAGCCCCAGCATTTT. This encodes CSAREGGGRNQPQHF.